What follows are 12 T cell receptor beta chains derived from one specimen sequenced in a study of patients and donors after allogeneic stem cell transplantation. In TCRdb, the RT-PCR reads were re-called with MiXCR into one record per CDR3 protein. The data contain approximately 200,000 distinct CDR3 sequences, 35% to 45% of them singletons. The sample comprised blood, either unsorted or a sorted T cell fraction (not recorded which). The receptors were gathered from a human donor who was either an allogeneic HSCT recipient or a stem cell or donor lymphocyte infusion donor (not recorded which). It is not recorded whose cells these are; they may come from a transplant donor.

The J gene is TRBJ2-3, the V gene TRBV24-1, with D possibly matching TRBD1 (5 bases). Germline CDR1 KGHDR, CDR2 SFDVKD. V lost 4 bases, J lost 8 bases, and 12 bases lay in between. The CDR3 has 13 amino acids. The CDR3 protein is CATSDDSGFTQYF. CDR3 nucleotides: TGTGCCACCAGTGACGACAGTGGATTTACGCAGTATTTT.

This clonotype was seen a handful of times. This chain connects TRBV6-5 to TRBJ1-5; no definite D call. Trimming left V 6 bases short and J 3 bases short, with 15 bases between. CDR1 is MNHEY and CDR2 is SVGAGI in the germline V gene. This CDR3 region has 15 residues. CDR3 in amino acids: CASSRTREANQPQHF. CDR3 DNA: TGTGCCAGCAGCCGAACACGGGAAGCCAATCAGCCCCAGCATTTT.

This clonotype occurred a few times. This rearrangement joins TRBV29-1 to TRBJ1-2; D is unresolved. Deletions cut 6 bases from V and 6 bases from J, with 5 bases between. The CDR3 is made up of 9 amino acids. The germline CDR1 and CDR2 sequences are SQVTM and ANQGSEA. The CDR3 nucleotides read TGCAGCGTGGACCATGGCTACACCTTC. This gives the protein CSVDHGYTF.

The gene calls are TRBV20-1 and TRBJ2-7; 7 nucleotides agree with TRBD1. CDR1 and CDR2 from the germline V gene are DFQATT and SNEGSKA (reference sequence). The CDR3 sequence is 14 residues long. V lost 3 bases and J lost 2; bases outside the gene matches: 7. Here the CDR3 DNA reads TGCAGTGCTAGTCGGGGACAGAACCCCTACGAGCAGTACTTC. Translating it yields CSASRGQNPYEQYF.

The chain uses TRBV30 and TRBJ2-5; D gene ambiguous. Germline CDR1 GTSNPN, CDR2 SVGIG (reference sequence). Between the trimmed V and J ends, which lost 3 bases and 1 base, there was a span of 6 bases. CDR3 size: 12 residues. This CDR3 is CAWSALQETQYF. CDR3 nucleotide sequence: TGTGCCTGGAGCGCCCTCCAAGAGACCCAGTACTTC. Based on the CDR3 plus reference TRBV30 and TRBJ2-5, the full variable domain is SQTIHQWPATLVQPVGSPLSLECTVEGTSNPNLYWYRQAAGRGLQLLFYSVGIGQISSEVPQNLSASRPQDRQFILSSKKLLLSDSGFYLCAWSALQETQYFGPGTRLLVL.

The genes are TRBV30 and TRBJ2-5; a weak D match, TRBD1 (6 bases). This CDR3 has 13 amino acids. Germline CDR1 GTSNPN, CDR2 SVGIG (reference sequence). Trimming stripped 3 bases from V and 0 bases from J, with 8 bases between. Here the CDR3 reads CAWRRGYQETQYF. The CDR3 coding sequence is TGTGCCTGGAGGAGGGGGTACCAAGAGACCCAGTACTTC.

The chain links TRBV20-1 to TRBJ2-3; D is ambiguous. The V end was cut by 6 bases, the J end by 2 bases, with 6 bases between. Germline values: CDR1 DFQATT, CDR2 SNEGSKA (reference sequence). There are 11 residues in the CDR3. Written as DNA, the CDR3 is TGCAGTGCCTGGCCCACAGATACGCAGTATTTT. Translation: CSAWPTDTQYF.

The V and J genes are TRBV11-1 and TRBJ2-5; TRBD1 or TRBD2 may be the D gene (5 bases each). V gave up 4 bases and J gave up 4 bases, with 10 bases separating them. CDR3 size: 13 residues. Germline loops: CDR1 SGHAT, CDR2 FQDESV (reference sequence). This CDR3 is CASSSGAGETQYF. DNA of the CDR3: TGTGCCAGCAGCTCCGGGGCGGGAGAGACCCAGTACTTC.

This clonotype was picked up a small number of times. CDR3 sequence (DNA): TGTGCCACCAGCCCTAGCGTTGGGAGCACAGATACGCAGTATTTT. Translation: CATSPSVGSTDTQYF. The rearrangement links TRBV15 to TRBJ2-3; tentatively, D is TRBD2 (6 bases). With 5 bases removed from V and 0 bases from J, the gap between germline ends came to 12 bases. The CDR3 extends over 15 amino acids. Looked up from germline, CDR1 is LNHNV and CDR2 is YYDKDF (reference sequence).

This chain connects TRBV9 to TRBJ2-7, with no clear D. V gave up 0 bases and J gave up 4 bases, with 8 bases separating them. The CDR3 runs 13 residues. Per the germline V gene, CDR1 is SGDLS and CDR2 is YYNGEE. CDR3 coding DNA: TGTGCCAGCAGCGTAGATCAAGGGTACGAGCAGTACTTC. This gives the protein CASSVDQGYEQYF.

This clonotype was recorded at least ten times. The gene calls are TRBV20-1 and TRBJ2-7, with TRBD1 matching over 7 bases. Looked up from germline, CDR1 is DFQATT and CDR2 is SNEGSKA (reference sequence). This CDR3 has 14 residues. The V segment lost 1 base and the J segment 2 bases; nucleotides outside the gene matches: 5. The CDR3 sequence is CSARVGTEAYEQYF. The DNA for the CDR3 is TGCAGTGCTAGAGTGGGGACAGAGGCCTACGAGCAGTACTTC.

This clonotype was detected only a few times. The chain recombines TRBV6-6 with TRBJ1-2; no firm D call. The CDR3 runs to 16 residues. Germline CDR1 is MNHNY and CDR2 is SVGAGI (reference sequence). Trimming stripped 0 bases from V and 0 bases from J, with 11 bases between. CDR3 in amino acids: CASSYSDRRSNYGYTF. CDR3 bases: TGTGCCAGCAGTTACTCGGATAGAAGATCTAACTATGGCTACACCTTC.